This is a list of T cell receptor beta chains from one sample in a study of read filtering for tumor transcriptome and immune sequencing. MiXCR, applied by TCRdb to the reads, yields one record per CDR3 protein. The data show tens of thousands of distinct CDR3 sequences, roughly 18% seen once. Sequencing was carried out using a population of CD138-negative cells sorted from bone marrow. These receptors came from a donor over 35 with multiple myeloma. The CDR3 runs from the conserved cysteine through the conserved F or W. Each record gives: V gene, clone size, J gene, D gene, CDR3 DNA, CDR3 protein. The D gene is left open where the match is weak. Clone size is not always given. Where it is, it says once, few, many or a class for expanded clones.

v_call: TRBV28; clone_size: many; j_call: TRBJ2-3; d_call: TRBD1; cdr3_nt: TGTGCCGGCCGACAGGGTGGCACAGATACGCAGTATTTT; cdr3_aa: CAGRQGGTDTQYF
v_call: TRBV10-3; clone_size: .; j_call: TRBJ1-5; d_call: .; cdr3_nt: TGTGCCATCAGTGAGGGCAGGGCTTCCGATCAGCCCCAGCATTTT; cdr3_aa: CAISEGRASDQPQHF
v_call: TRBV20-1; clone_size: many; j_call: TRBJ2-2; d_call: TRBD2; cdr3_nt: TGCAGTGCTAGAGCAGTCCTAGCGGGAGGAAAAACCGGGGAGCTGTTTTTT; cdr3_aa: CSARAVLAGGKTGELFF
v_call: TRBV6-2/TRBV6-3; clone_size: .; j_call: TRBJ2-3; d_call: .; cdr3_nt: TGTGCCAGCAGTTACGCCGCCCTGGCAGATACGCAGTATTTT; cdr3_aa: CASSYAALADTQYF
v_call: TRBV20-1; clone_size: many; j_call: TRBJ2-3; d_call: TRBD2; cdr3_nt: TGCAGTGCTTTGCGGGGGGGGACAGATACGCAGTATTTT; cdr3_aa: CSALRGGTDTQYF
v_call: TRBV6-1; clone_size: .; j_call: TRBJ2-2; d_call: .; cdr3_nt: TGTGCCGGCAGTTACTTGAGACTGAGCCTGGCCGGGGAGCTGTCTTTT; cdr3_aa: CAGSYLRLSLAGELSF
v_call: TRBV6-5; clone_size: few; j_call: TRBJ2-5; d_call: TRBD2; cdr3_nt: TGTGCCAGCAGTTCCCTTAGCGGGGGGACCTACTTC; cdr3_aa: CASSSLSGGTYF
v_call: TRBV19; clone_size: many; j_call: TRBJ2-1; d_call: TRBD1; cdr3_nt: TGTGCCAGTAGTCATCGGACAGGAAATGATGGTGAGCAGTTCTTC; cdr3_aa: CASSHRTGNDGEQFF
v_call: TRBV6-1; clone_size: few; j_call: TRBJ2-5; d_call: .; cdr3_nt: TGTGCCAGCAGTGAACGGAGGGGGGGGACCCAGTACTTC; cdr3_aa: CASSERRGGTQYF
v_call: TRBV28; clone_size: many; j_call: TRBJ1-6; d_call: .; cdr3_nt: TGTGCCAGTTCCCTAAGGAGGAACTCCTATAATTCACCCCTCCACTTT; cdr3_aa: CASSLRRNSYNSPLHF
v_call: TRBV29-1; clone_size: few; j_call: TRBJ1-4; d_call: .; cdr3_nt: TGCAGCGTGGTCGACGGAACAACTAATGAAAAACTGTTTTTT; cdr3_aa: CSVVDGTTNEKLFF
v_call: TRBV11-1; clone_size: many; j_call: TRBJ2-3; d_call: .; cdr3_nt: TGTGCCAGCAGCTTATCTAGGATTTACACAGATACGCAGTATTTT; cdr3_aa: CASSLSRIYTDTQYF
v_call: TRBV5-6; clone_size: .; j_call: TRBJ1-4; d_call: .; cdr3_nt: TGTGCCAGCAGCTTGTCCGTAGTTGCAACTAATGAAAAACTGTTTTTT; cdr3_aa: CASSLSVVATNEKLFF
v_call: TRBV7-2; clone_size: many; j_call: TRBJ2-3; d_call: TRBD2; cdr3_nt: TGTGCCAGCAGCCCAATAGCGGGGGGGCGCACAGATACGCAGTATTTT; cdr3_aa: CASSPIAGGRTDTQYF
v_call: TRBV13; clone_size: many; j_call: TRBJ2-6; d_call: .; cdr3_nt: TGTGCCAGCAGCCGGGCAGCAGGGGCCAACGTCCTGACTTTC; cdr3_aa: CASSRAAGANVLTF
v_call: TRBV7-8; clone_size: many; j_call: TRBJ1-2; d_call: .; cdr3_nt: TGTGCCAGCAGCTTAGCCTCAACCGCAGCCGCCTATGGCTACACCTTC; cdr3_aa: CASSLASTAAAYGYTF
v_call: TRBV29-1; clone_size: many; j_call: TRBJ2-5; d_call: .; cdr3_nt: TGCAGCGTTGAGCGGTACCAAGAGACCCAGTACTTC; cdr3_aa: CSVERYQETQYF